These 10 T cell receptor beta chains came from one sample sequenced in a study of shared clonotypes between healthy human individuals (dated by TCRdb to the early 2020s). The library was made by the immunoSEQ multiplex PCR assay. Sourced from immuneACCESS, this table was stored by TCRdb with only in-frame sequences that have V and J called. A share of the clones is absent; for the studies checked, an unresolved V gene accounts for under half, and the remainder has no known explanation. A total of approximately 1,000,000 clones appear in this sample, 70% to 85% of them only once. In total, the top ten clones hold 0.89% of the sample. The source material was memory CD4+ T cells from PBMCs. The cell subset or site label here, explained by the study, means: CD45RA-negative fraction. The receptors derive from a man aged 18-30 years in good health. Some clones in this sample may be carry-over from other donors' samples.

This clone was counted a few times. This chain connects TRBV27 to TRBJ2-7; 7 bases fit TRBD2. This CDR3 contains 17 residues. V was clipped by 1 base and J by 0 bases; unmatched bases: 9. The germline V gene encodes CDR1 MNHEY and CDR2 SMNVEV (reference sequence). CDR3 DNA sequence: TGTGCCAGCAGTTTATGGAGGCCACGGGGGGTCTCCTACGAGCAGTACTTC. It translates to CASSLWRPRGVSYEQYF.

The chain has TRBV11-3 and TRBJ2-5; 8 bases map to TRBD1. V dropped 4 bases and J dropped 5; count of bases not matched to a gene: 6. CDR1 is SGHNT and CDR2 is YENEEA in the germline V gene. The CDR3 has 14 residues. CDR3 protein: CASSSRTGKETQYF. In DNA, the CDR3 is TGTGCCAGCAGCTCACGGACAGGGAAGGAGACCCAGTACTTC.

This clone was found once. Other DNA sequences in the sample encode the same CDR3. The rearrangement links TRBV11-2 to TRBJ2-1; possible D gene TRBD2, 5 bases. This CDR3 has 15 residues. V lost 1 base and J lost 0, with 7 bases in between. The germline CDR1 and CDR2 sequences are SGHAT and FQNNGV. The CDR3 DNA sequence: TGTGCCAGCAGCTTAGCGGGGAGCTCCTACAATGAGCAGTTCTTC. The encoded protein is CASSLAGSSYNEQFF. Complete variable domain (other parts from reference TRBV11-2 and TRBJ2-1): EAGVAQSPRYKIIEKRQSVAFWCNPISGHATLYWYQQILGQGPKLLIQFQNNGVVDDSQLPKDRFSAERLKGVDSTLKIQPAKLEDSAVYLCASSLAGSSYNEQFFGPGTRLTVL.

The gene calls are TRBV27 and TRBJ2-3; 14 positions agree with TRBD2. Germline-derived CDR1 and CDR2 are MNHEY and SMNVEV (reference sequence). The CDR3 runs to 17 residues. Trimming removed 4 bases from V and 8 bases from J; junction bases left unmatched: 11. This CDR3 is CASSSFGGTSGSSTQYF. The CDR3 region has the DNA TGTGCCAGCAGTTCATTCGGAGGGACTAGCGGGAGTAGTACGCAGTATTTT.

The chain uses TRBV5-4 and TRBJ2-5, with D perhaps TRBD2 (6 bases). This CDR3 region has 14 residues. Per the germline V gene, CDR1 is SGHNT and CDR2 is YYREEE (reference sequence). Trimming removed 2 bases from V and 5 bases from J, with 13 bases in between. The CDR3 loop is CASSLPGVLETQYF. For the CDR3, the DNA is TGTGCCAGCAGCTTACCGGGGGTACTGGAGACCCAGTACTTC.

This rearrangement joins TRBV18 to TRBJ2-7; 9 nucleotides agree with TRBD1. The CDR3 contains 14 residues. Germline V gives CDR1 KGHSH, CDR2 LQKENI. V shed 4 bases, J shed 5 bases, and the junction held 6 bases outside the gene matches. The CDR3 DNA sequence: TGTGCCAGCTCACAACGGGACAGGGCCCACGAGCAGTACTTC. This translates into CASSQRDRAHEQYF.

V is TRBV7-2 and J is TRBJ2-7; TRBD2 might be the D (7 bases). With 5 bases removed from V and 6 bases from J, the gap between germline ends came to 23 bases. Looked up from germline, CDR1 is SGHTA and CDR2 is FQGNSA. CDR3 length: 16 amino acids. The CDR3 sequence: CASSPRGGDGGREQYF. DNA of the CDR3: TGTGCCAGCAGCCCTAGAGGGGGGGACGGCGGGCGCGAGCAGTACTTC.

The table lists this clone with a few counts. The chain couples TRBV5-1 to TRBJ1-1; D possibly corresponds to TRBD1 (6 bases). The CDR3 totals 14 residues. V gave up 7 bases and J gave up 8 bases, with 21 bases separating them. Germline V gene sequence: CDR1 SGHRS, CDR2 YFSETQ. The DNA for the CDR3 is TGCGCCAGCGGCAACAGGGCCGGGAGCTTGGAAGCTTTCTTT. This encodes CASGNRAGSLEAFF. Drawing the rest from reference TRBV5-1 and TRBJ1-1, the complete variable domain is KAGVTQTPRYLIKTRGQQVTLSCSPISGHRSVSWYQQTPGQGLQFLFEYFSETQRNKGNFPGRFSGRQFSNSRSEMNVSTLELGDSALYLCASGNRAGSLEAFFGQGTRLTVV.

The gene calls are TRBV7-9 and TRBJ1-5; D unresolved. V lost 3 bases to trimming and J lost 6 bases, with 15 bases between them. Germline loops: CDR1 SEHNR, CDR2 FQNEAQ (reference sequence). CDR3 length equals 15 residues. CDR3 region: CASSLGRVERQPQHF. The CDR3 region has the DNA TGTGCCAGCAGCTTGGGGAGGGTGGAGCGTCAGCCCCAGCATTTT.

This chain uses TRBV5-4 with TRBJ2-7; perhaps D is TRBD1 or TRBD2 (5 bases each). CDR1 and CDR2 from the germline V gene are SGHNT and YYREEE (reference sequence). V was clipped by 0 bases and J by 0 bases, with 19 bases between them. The CDR3 runs to 18 residues. The CDR3 is CASSLGPKGSAPSYEQYF. The CDR3 DNA reads TGTGCCAGCAGCTTGGGGCCCAAGGGGAGCGCCCCCTCCTACGAGCAGTACTTC.